These 23 T cell receptor beta chains originate from one sample sequenced in a study of T cells in Graves' hyperthyroidism and ophthalmopathy. Amplification yielded TCR beta CDR3 regions, with RNA transcripts as the source. A set of HTBI primers served as the primers for a first-round RT-PCR of the TCR CDR3. One entry per CDR3 protein results from TCRdb running MiXCR on the multiplex PCR reads. The data hold some 570,000 distinct CDR3 sequences, with approximately 17% observed a single time. The sequencing input was blood. The receptors were gathered from a woman under 30 with Graves' ophthalmopathy.

This clonotype showed up just once. This sequence may be a read error, since a much larger clone differs from it by one base. V is TRBV11-2 and J is TRBJ2-1; D call uncertain. The germline V gene has CDR1 SGHAT and CDR2 FQNNGV. This CDR3 region has 17 residues. In nucleotides, the CDR3 is TGTGCCAGCAGCTTATTTCGGCGCCTGTCCGTTTACAATGAGCGGTTCTTC. Its translation: CASSLFRRLSVYNERFF.

In this sample, this clonotype turned up many times. The chain carries TRBV28 and TRBJ2-3; D tentatively fits TRBD1 or TRBD2 (5 bases each). The length of the CDR3 is 17 residues. Germline CDR1 and CDR2: MDHEN and SYDVKM. The V end was cut by 2 bases, the J end by 2 bases, with 17 bases between. CDR3 sequence (DNA): TGTGCCAGCAGTTTAAGTCCAGGGCTAGCCCCCACAGATACGCAGTATTTT. It yields the protein CASSLSPGLAPTDTQYF.

This clonotype was observed many times. The J gene is TRBJ2-7, the V gene TRBV7-2; no definite D call. Between the trimmed V and J ends, which lost 4 bases and 4 bases, there was a span of 11 bases. CDR1 is SGHTA, CDR2 FQGNSA, per germline. The length of the CDR3 is 13 residues. CDR3 nucleotide sequence: TGTGCCAGCAGCTCCGCAGCGCGGTACGAGCAGTACTTC. Translated: CASSSAARYEQYF.

This clonotype has only a few counts. This rearrangement joins TRBV9 to TRBJ2-1, with 10 bases that match TRBD2. The V gene's germline CDR1 is SGDLS and CDR2 YYNGEE. Trimming took 3 bases from V and 10 from J; bases not matched to a gene: 10. The CDR3 runs 15 residues. The CDR3 DNA follows: TGTGCCAGCAGCGCAGAGCTAGCGGGAGTCTGGGAGCAGTTCTTC. Its translation is CASSAELAGVWEQFF.

This clonotype was detected ten times or more. The DNA of the CDR3 is TGTGCCAGCACGGACAGGGGGACCTTCTACGAGCAGTACTTC. Translated, it gives CASTDRGTFYEQYF. V gene TRBV28 combines with J gene TRBJ2-7, with TRBD1 matching 10 bases. The length of the CDR3 is 14 residues. Trimming removed 7 bases from V and 3 bases from J; junction bases left unmatched: 6. Per the germline V gene, CDR1 is MDHEN and CDR2 is SYDVKM.

This clonotype was detected ten times or more. The J gene is TRBJ2-1, the V gene TRBV10-2, with TRBD2 matching over 12 bases. The V gene end was trimmed by 6 bases and the J gene end by 5 bases; junction bases not matched to a gene: 2. Germline CDR1 and CDR2: WSHSY and SAAADI. The CDR3 extends over 14 amino acids. Here the CDR3 DNA reads TGCGCCAGCAGGACTAGCGGGGGTCACAATGAGCAGTTCTTC. As protein: CASRTSGGHNEQFF.

The chain carries TRBV20-1 and TRBJ1-5, with D perhaps matching TRBD1 (6 bases). Germline CDR1 is DFQATT and CDR2 is SNEGSKA (reference sequence). This CDR3 region has 14 residues. Trimming cost V 0 bases and J 5 bases, with 11 bases left between them. The CDR3 coding sequence is TGCAGTGCTAGAGATCCCAGGGGCTATCAGCCCCAGCATTTT. This translates into CSARDPRGYQPQHF.

This clonotype showed up many times. V gene TRBV2 combines with J gene TRBJ1-2; TRBD1 matches 7 bases. J gave up 0 bases and V 1 base, and 14 bases lay outside the gene matches. The CDR3 has 19 amino acids. The germline gives CDR1 SNHLY, CDR2 FYNNEI. The CDR3 reads CASSEVSSTGRYSNYGYTF. The CDR3 region has the DNA TGTGCCAGCAGTGAAGTTTCTTCGACAGGGCGGTACTCTAACTATGGCTACACCTTC. The full variable domain, its missing parts supplied by reference TRBV2 and TRBJ1-2, is EPEVTQTPSHQVTQMGQEVILRCVPISNHLYFYWYRQILGQKVEFLVSFYNNEISEKSEIFDDQFSVERPDGSNFTLKIRSTKLEDSAMYFCASSEVSSTGRYSNYGYTFGSGTRLTVV.

This clonotype was recorded at least ten times. V is TRBV28 and J is TRBJ2-3, with D uncertain. This CDR3 spans 13 amino acids. V was trimmed by 4 bases and J by 4 bases, leaving 9 bases between them. The germline CDR1 and CDR2 sequences are MDHEN and SYDVKM. CDR3 region: CASSSRGADTQYF. CDR3 DNA sequence: TGTGCCAGCAGTTCCCGTGGGGCAGATACGCAGTATTTT.

Ten or more counts support this clonotype. The CDR3 here is CAWSGEGSYEQYF. The DNA of the CDR3 is TGTGCCTGGAGTGGGGAGGGTAGCTACGAGCAGTACTTC. The J gene is TRBJ2-7, the V gene TRBV30, with 7 bases matching TRBD2. V gave up 1 base and J gave up 3 bases; unmatched junction bases: 3. The germline CDR1 and CDR2 sequences are GTSNPN and SVGIG (reference sequence). The CDR3 spans 13 residues.

There are many counts of this clonotype. The CDR3 region is CASSYRDASNNSPLHF. The CDR3 DNA reads TGTGCCAGCAGCTACAGGGATGCCTCGAATAATTCACCCCTCCACTTT. The chain uses TRBV11-2 and TRBJ1-6; D possibly corresponds to TRBD1 (6 bases). Trimming pared 4 bases from V and 5 bases from J, leaving 15 bases between. The CDR3 has 16 amino acids. Per the germline V gene, CDR1 is SGHAT and CDR2 is FQNNGV.

This clonotype has ten or more counts. The genes are TRBV12-3 or TRBV12-4 and TRBJ2-7, with D perhaps TRBD1 (6 bases). V was shortened by 4 bases and J by 7 bases, with 20 bases between the two germline ends. CDR3 length: 15 residues. The CDR3 spells CASSSRTAGGREQYF. CDR3 bases: TGTGCCAGCAGTTCTCGGACAGCTGGCGGAAGGGAGCAGTACTTC.

This clonotype has a count of ten or more. The CDR3 is CASSLWTGAGNEQFF. In DNA form, the CDR3 reads TGTGCCAGCAGTCTTTGGACAGGGGCCGGCAATGAGCAGTTCTTC. The chain recombines TRBV6-1 with TRBJ2-1, with TRBD1 matching over 9 bases. Losses at the gene ends were 5 bases for V and 6 bases for J; bases not matched to a gene: 8. The CDR3 loop spans 15 amino acids. Germline assignment: CDR1 MNHNS and CDR2 SASEGT.

The V gene is TRBV5-1, the J gene TRBJ1-1; 10 nucleotides align to TRBD1. The V gene's germline CDR1 is SGHRS and CDR2 YFSETQ. The CDR3 runs 15 residues. The J segment lost 1 base and the V segment lost 5 bases, leaving 5 bases of the junction unmatched. CDR3 coding DNA: TGCGCCAGCAGAACGACAGGGGGCGCGAACACTGAAGCTTTCTTT. Encoded protein: CASRTTGGANTEAFF.

This clonotype was observed at least ten times. V usage is TRBV6-5 and J usage is TRBJ1-5; D gene uncertain. Trimming left V 2 bases short and J 4 bases short, with 9 bases between. The germline V gene encodes CDR1 MNHEY and CDR2 SVGAGI. The CDR3 loop spans 14 amino acids. CDR3 in DNA: TGTGCCAGCAGTTACGCTGGGGAAAATCAGCCCCAGCATTTT. The encoded protein is CASSYAGENQPQHF.

This clonotype has only a few counts. V gene TRBV27 combines with J gene TRBJ1-3, with D possibly TRBD1 on 6 matching bases. Trimming cost V 8 bases and J 5 bases, with 13 bases left between them. The germline gives CDR1 MNHEY, CDR2 SMNVEV (reference sequence). The CDR3 sequence is 13 residues long. The CDR3: CASRGGARNTIYF. Here the CDR3 DNA reads TGTGCCAGCCGAGGGGGGGCGAGAAACACCATATATTTT.

The table lists this clonotype with many counts. This chain links TRBV20-1 with TRBJ2-1; D not certain. Germline CDR1 is DFQATT and CDR2 is SNEGSKA (reference sequence). Trimming shortened V by 3 bases and J by 6 bases, and 6 bases separated the two germline ends. CDR3 length: 11 amino acids. The CDR3 sequence: CSARSVNEQFF. DNA for the CDR3: TGCAGTGCTAGGAGCGTCAATGAGCAGTTCTTC.

This rearrangement joins TRBV5-5 to TRBJ2-6, with unresolved D. Trimming pared 4 bases from V and 2 bases from J, leaving 10 bases between. The CDR3 runs to 15 residues. Germline CDR1 reads SGHKS; CDR2 reads YYEKEE (reference sequence). The CDR3 DNA follows: TGTGCCAGCAGCGCGAGCTGGGCTGGGGCCAACGTCCTGACTTTC. Translation: CASSASWAGANVLTF.

This clonotype was recorded many times. This chain connects TRBV7-9 to TRBJ1-1; D gene unclear. The ends were cut back, 6 bases at V and 3 bases at J, with 11 bases in the middle. Germline V gives CDR1 SEHNR, CDR2 FQNEAQ (reference sequence). The CDR3 runs to 13 residues. The CDR3 region has the DNA TGTGCCAGCAGTCGGGGTCACGACACTGAAGCTTTCTTT. Translation: CASSRGHDTEAFF.

This clonotype occurred a few times. The rearrangement joins TRBV29-1 to TRBJ1-1; 11 positions agree with TRBD1. The CDR3 has 13 amino acids. The germline V gene has CDR1 SQVTM and CDR2 ANQGSEA. V trimming: 6 bases; J trimming: 5 bases; junction bases outside the gene matches: 5. The CDR3 coding sequence is TGCAGCGTACCCGGGACAGGGGGAACTGAAGCTTTCTTT. Amino acid sequence: CSVPGTGGTEAFF. The full variable domain, completed using reference TRBV29-1 and TRBJ1-1, is SAVISQKPSRDICQRGTSLTIQCQVDSQVTMMFWYRQQPGQSLTLIATANQGSEATYESGFVIDKFPISRPNLTFSTLTVSNMSPEDSSIYLCSVPGTGGTEAFFGQGTRLTVV.

Many counts were recorded for this clonotype. This sequence joins TRBV27 and TRBJ2-3; D is tentatively TRBD1 or TRBD2 (7 bases each). The germline CDR1 and CDR2 sequences are MNHEY and SMNVEV (reference sequence). V was cut by 7 bases and J by 4 bases, with 18 bases left in between. CDR3 length equals 15 residues. CDR3 sequence (DNA): TGTGCCAGCATGACCAGGGGAGGGGGCCCAGATACGCAGTATTTT. Protein: CASMTRGGGPDTQYF.

This clonotype was counted many times. The J gene is TRBJ2-7, the V gene TRBV2; 8 bases map to TRBD1. Germline V gene sequence: CDR1 SNHLY, CDR2 FYNNEI. J lost 4 bases, V lost 0 bases, and 5 bases had no gene match. The CDR3 loop spans 15 amino acids. Written as DNA, the CDR3 is TGTGCCAGCAGTGAAGCGCAGGGGGCGGGGTACGAGCAGTACTTC. Its protein product is CASSEAQGAGYEQYF.

The chain is built from TRBV3-1 and TRBJ1-6; D remains ambiguous. This CDR3 comprises 16 residues. The V end was cut by 4 bases, the J end by 8 bases, with 18 bases between. CDR1 is LGHDT and CDR2 is YNNKEL in the germline V gene (reference sequence). For the CDR3, the DNA is TGTGCCAGCAGCCGAGAAGAACGGGCTTGGGATTCACCCCTCCACTTT. Amino acids: CASSREERAWDSPLHF.